This T cell receptor (beta chain) was observed in a study of cytomegalovirus exposure and HLA in healthy donors. Whole-study results and caveats: It was reported that the classifier diagnosed cytomegalovirus status with high specificity and sensitivity in both the original and validation cohorts. Productive rates of about 90% or about 30% were seen for most TCR beta V segments in an earlier analysis.

A remark on this clone: Its specificity is unknown.

The PCR was carried out with 60 Vbeta primers and 13 Jbeta primers. TCRdb keeps only in-frame clones here, not all; method: immunoSEQ multiplex PCR. Among roughly 200,000 clones listed, around 81% were seen once. Material for sequencing was PBMCs. This TCR was sampled from a man in his thirties or forties in good health and CMV-seronegative.

Here the CDR3 DNA reads TGTGCCGTGCATGGACAGCGCGCAGATACGCAGTATTTT. It specifies CAVHGQRADTQYF. This rearrangement joins TRBV28 to TRBJ2-3, with a weak D call TRBD1 (6 bases). Germline CDR1 MDHEN, CDR2 SYDVKM. The length of the CDR3 is 13 residues. The V gene lost 11 bases and the J gene lost 4 bases, with 16 bases spanning the gap.